The 6 T cell receptor beta chains below come from one sample, sequenced in a study of blood T cell repertoires in COVID-19. Sequencing was performed with immunoSEQ multiplex PCR; in TCRdb, only in-frame clones are kept and a portion is missing. The sample carries a few hundred thousand clones, around 87% recorded once. Sequencing used peripheral blood. The receptors come from a woman aged 25 to 39 with COVID-19, enrolled during active disease.

The chain combines TRBV7-2 with TRBJ2-1, with 10 bases that match TRBD2. The germline V gene encodes CDR1 SGHTA and CDR2 FQGNSA. V was clipped by 5 bases and J by 9 bases; unmatched bases: 16. CDR3 length: 17 amino acids. The CDR3 loop reads CASSPPGTSAGAGEQFF. The CDR3 DNA reads as TGTGCCAGCAGCCCACCCGGGACTAGCGCCGGAGCCGGTGAGCAGTTCTTC. Complete variable domain (other parts from reference TRBV7-2 and TRBJ2-1): GAGVSQSPSNKVTEKGKDVELRCDPISGHTALYWYRQSLGQGLEFLIYFQGNSAPDKSGLPSDRFSAERTGGSVSTLTIQRTQQEDSAVYLCASSPPGTSAGAGEQFFGPGTRLTVL.

The gene calls are TRBV2 and TRBJ2-7; possibly TRBD1 for D (5 bases). CDR3 length: 14 amino acids. V was shortened by 4 bases and J by 6 bases, with 16 bases between the two germline ends. Germline V gene sequence: CDR1 SNHLY, CDR2 FYNNEI. CDR3 DNA sequence: TGTGCCAGCAGTGTTGGGGCCCGGCGGAGCGAGCAGTACTTC. Its translation is CASSVGARRSEQYF.

The genes are TRBV2 and TRBJ2-1; unclear D gene. Deletions cut 7 bases from V and 7 bases from J, with 14 bases between. The CDR3 covers 13 residues. The germline V gene encodes CDR1 SNHLY and CDR2 FYNNEI. The CDR3 DNA sequence: TGTGCCAGCACGGTAGCTACGGAAAATGAGCAGTTCTTC. Translating it yields CASTVATENEQFF. Combining the CDR3 with reference TRBV2 and TRBJ2-1 gives the whole variable domain EPEVTQTPSHQVTQMGQEVILRCVPISNHLYFYWYRQILGQKVEFLVSFYNNEISEKSEIFDDQFSVERPDGSNFTLKIRSTKLEDSAMYFCASTVATENEQFFGPGTRLTVL.

As concerns this clone: Relative to the germline gene, one junction end is altered; a read error may explain this. This chain joins TRBV11-1 and TRBJ1-1; no clear D. The CDR3 runs 14 residues. From germline, CDR1 is SGHAT and CDR2 FQDESV (reference sequence). Written as DNA, the CDR3 is TGTGCCAGCAGCTTAGGGCGGATGAACACTAAAGCTTTCTTT. Amino acid sequence: CASSLGRMNTKAFF.

This clone was observed a single time. The CDR3 DNA reads as TGTGCCAGCAGCCACCTAGCGTTGAATGAGCAGTTCTTC. As protein: CASSHLALNEQFF. This sequence joins TRBV3-1 (or the pseudogene TRBV3-2) and TRBJ2-1; perhaps TRBD2 as D (6 bases). CDR1 LGHDT and CDR2 YNNKEL come from the germline V gene (reference sequence). The CDR3 is 13 amino acids. The V end lost 3 bases, the J end lost 7 bases, and 10 bases lay between the germline ends.

The chain joins TRBV29-1 to TRBJ1-2, with a weak D call TRBD1 (5 bases). V was trimmed by 7 bases and J by 6 bases, leaving 18 bases between them. CDR1 SQVTM and CDR2 ANQGSEA come from the germline V gene. The CDR3 totals 13 residues. Written as DNA, the CDR3 is TGCAGCGCGTCGGCAGGGATTACTCATGGCTACACCTTC. As protein: CSASAGITHGYTF.